Each of the 13 T cell receptor delta chains below was sequenced from the same sample in a study of gamma-delta T cells after stem cell transplantation. TCRdb re-called the RT-PCR reads via CATT. Counted here are roughly 1,200 delta-chain clones, 35% to 45% occurring once; the ten biggest clones make up roughly 29%. Sequencing used gamma-delta T cells. The receptors come from a human donor. It is not recorded whose cells these are; they may come from a transplant donor. This table probably holds off-target reads from a library built for another chain.

In the case of this clone: At one end the junction does not follow the germline gene, possibly because of a read error. The genes are TRDV2 and TRDJ2, with 9 bases that match TRDD3. CDR1 GEAIGNYY and CDR2 EKD come from the germline V gene. This CDR3 has 16 residues. The CDR3 here is CSCDTVGDSTTAQLFF. The CDR3 nucleotides read TGTTCCTGTGACACCGTGGGGGATAGTACGACAGCACAACTCTTCTTT.

This clone was observed once. The chain couples TRDV2 to TRDJ1, with 7 bases matching TRDD3. This CDR3 is 19 amino acids long. CDR1 and CDR2 (germline): GEAIGNYY, EKD. V trimming: 0 bases; J trimming: 0 bases; junction bases outside the gene matches: 15. The CDR3 loop is CACDTLGIGRGKYTDKLIF. DNA of the CDR3: TGTGCCTGTGACACCCTGGGGATAGGTAGGGGAAAGTACACCGATAAACTCATCTTT.

This clone showed up just once. The chain combines TRDV2 with TRDJ1; 9 bases line up with TRDD3. In germline, CDR1 is GEAIGNYY, CDR2 EKD. With V trimmed by 2 bases and J by 3 bases, 15 bases remained unmatched. The CDR3 spans 18 residues. CDR3 DNA sequence: TGTGCCTGTGACAAAGGACTGGGGGACCCCCGGGTCGCCGATAAACTCATCTTT. Protein: CACDKGLGDPRVADKLIF.

The CDR3 coding sequence is TGTGCCTGTGACCTACTGGGGTCCACATCGTACACCGATAAACTCATCTTT. Translating gives CACDLLGSTSYTDKLIF. The V call is TRDV2, the J call TRDJ1; TRDD3 agrees at 7 bases. The germline gives CDR1 GEAIGNYY, CDR2 EKD. CDR3 length equals 17 residues. J gave up 0 bases and V 3 bases, and 12 bases lay outside the gene matches.

In the case of this clone: One junction end disagrees with the germline gene, perhaps due to a read error. This specimen includes other DNA sequences encoding the same CDR3. The V and J genes are TRDV2 and TRDJ1, with 10 bases identical to TRDD3. The CDR3 consists of 14 residues. Germline loops: CDR1 GEAIGNYY, CDR2 EKD. CDR3 nucleotides: TGCGCCTGTGACACCTTACTGGGGGATGATAAACTCATCTTT. Protein: CACDTLLGDDKLIF.

This clone was seen a handful of times. J is TRDJ1 and V is TRDV2, with 7 positions matching TRDD3. The ends lost 3 bases at V and 2 bases at J; junction bases unmatched: 17. CDR3 length: 18 amino acids. CDR1 and CDR2 from the germline V gene are GEAIGNYY and EKD. The CDR3 here is CACDAAPFGGISTDKLIF. CDR3 in DNA: TGTGCCTGTGACGCCGCGCCATTCGGGGGGATTTCGACCGATAAACTCATCTTT.

This clone came up once. A clone one base away is much larger, so this may be a read error. V and J are TRDV2 and TRDJ1, with 7 positions matching TRDD3. Germline CDR1 reads GEAIGNYY; CDR2 reads EKD. V lost 4 bases, J lost 0 bases, and 16 bases stayed unmatched. The CDR3 consists of 18 residues. CDR3 bases: TGTGCCTGTGATAAAATTGGGGGACCCGCACGTTACACCGATAAACTCATCTTT. This sequence encodes CACDKIGGPARYTDKLIF.

Concerning this clone: This may be a read error: a much more frequent sequence differs by one nucleotide. V and J are TRDV2 and TRDJ1, with TRDD3 matching 9 bases. Germline V gene lookup returns CDR1 GEAIGNYY and CDR2 EKD. Germline trimming cut 0 bases from V and 3 bases from J; bases unmatched to any gene: 13. The CDR3 has 18 residues. CDR3 protein: CACDTLGPLGDKADKLIF. CDR3 in DNA: TGTGCCTGTGACACCTTAGGTCCCTTGGGGGATAAAGCCGATAAACTCATCTTT.

In this sample, this clone turned up once. A much bigger clone sits one base away, suggesting this may be a read error. J is TRDJ1 and V is TRDV2; D not certain. Germline loops: CDR1 GEAIGNYY, CDR2 EKD. The CDR3 is made up of 14 amino acids. Trimming cost V 2 bases and J 1 base, with 10 bases left between them. CDR3 DNA: TGTGCCTGTGACAACCTAGGGACCACCGATAAACTCATCTTT. Amino acid sequence: CACDNLGTTDKLIF.

This clone was detected once. CDR3 DNA: TGTGCCTGTGGCCCAGTACTGGGGGATCCAGGGAACCCGTACACCGATAAACTCATCTTT. Amino acids: CACGPVLGDPGNPYTDKLIF. This chain uses TRDV2 with TRDJ1; 10 nucleotides align to TRDD3. Losses at the gene ends were 5 bases for V and 0 bases for J; bases not matched to a gene: 20. This CDR3 has 20 amino acids. The germline V gene has CDR1 GEAIGNYY and CDR2 EKD.

This chain links TRDV2 with TRDJ1, with 13 bases aligning to TRDD3. Germline values: CDR1 GEAIGNYY, CDR2 EKD. This CDR3 has 17 residues. The junction had 14 bases not matched to a gene; V was cut back by 4 bases and J by 7 bases. The CDR3 sequence: CACDTLLGDTREGKLIF. The CDR3 DNA reads as TGTGCCTGTGATACTCTACTGGGGGATACGCGGGAGGGTAAACTCATCTTT.

The CDR3 DNA sequence: TGTGCCTGTGACACCGCAGACGGGATACTCCGCTCCTGGGACACCCGACAGATGTTTTTC. Translated: CACDTADGILRSWDTRQMFF. The rearrangement joins TRDV2 to TRDJ3; 7 nucleotides align to TRDD3. CDR1 is GEAIGNYY, CDR2 EKD, per germline. V lost 0 bases and J lost 0; bases outside the gene matches: 10. The CDR3 length is 20 residues.

Remarks on this clone: Given a far larger clone just one base away, this is likely a sequencing read error. This chain uses TRDV2 with TRDJ1; 7 positions match TRDD3. V trimming: 0 bases; J trimming: 1 base; junction bases outside the gene matches: 7. Germline CDR1 reads GEAIGNYY; CDR2 reads EKD. The CDR3 totals 16 residues. The CDR3 nucleotides read TGTGCCTGTGACACCCTCCATCGGGATACCACCGATAAACTCATCTTT. Protein: CACDTLHRDTTDKLIF.